Detailed here is one T cell receptor beta chain. As yet, its antigen is unknown. Deletions cut 2 bases from V and 7 bases from J, with 17 bases between. This CDR3 is built from 15 residues. Per germline, CDR1 MDHEN and CDR2 SYDVKM. The sample comes from a study of T-cell memory formation after mild COVID-19. Across the study: TCR clusters largely stayed donor specific. Overall study results and limits: Still unconfirmed is whether the second-wave clones peaking on day 37 recognized SARS-CoV-2. In pre-infection memory, a portion of responding clones appeared, which suggested that cross-reactive memory joined.

With constant-segment primers, 5'RACE yielded cDNA libraries of TCR alpha and TCR beta that carried sample barcodes and UMIs. TCRdb redid the calling of the 5' RACE reads with MiXCR, one entry per CDR3 protein. This table holds around 34,000 distinct CDR3 sequences, around 7.7% found once. Specimen: PBMCs or a T cell subset sorted from them (not recorded which). The rearrangement uses TRBV28 and TRBJ1-1, with D possibly being TRBD1 (5 bases). The receptor was isolated from a man between 18 and 35 years old who had mild COVID-19 (a few samples of this study predate the infection). Cell type and time point are not known. This chain's CDR3 is CASSLRQGAIFEAFF. In DNA, the CDR3 is TGTGCCAGCAGTTTACGGCAGGGAGCGATCTTTGAAGCTTTCTTT.